This is a list of T cell receptor beta chains from one sample in a study of PD-1 blockade in classical Hodgkin lymphoma. TCRdb's table, derived via immunoSEQ multiplex PCR, lists solely in-frame clones and lacks some. The sample comprises 100,000 or so clones, around nine tenths of which are singletons, and under 20% rests with the top ten. The input for sequencing was peripheral blood mononuclear cells (PBMCs), taken before the fourth cycle of nivolumab. These receptors came from a human donor with classical Hodgkin lymphoma. The CDR3 runs from the conserved cysteine through the conserved F or W. Each record gives: D gene, CDR3 length, J gene, clone size, V gene, CDR3 DNA, CDR3 protein. D genes are given only for firm matches. Expanded clones get a size class; other rows say once, few or many, or leave the size out.

TRBD1,17,TRBJ1-4,-,TRBV28,TGTGCCAGCAGTCTCATGCAGGGGGGCCTATCACGGGAAAAACTGTTTTTT,CASSLMQGGLSREKLFF
TRBD2,16,TRBJ2-3,-,TRBV19,TGTGCCAGTAGTATGACGGGACTAGCGGGTAGAGATACGCAGTATTTT,CASSMTGLAGRDTQYF
-,14,TRBJ1-1,-,TRBV28,TGTGCCAGCTACCGGGCCAGTTTGAACACTGAAGCTTTCTTT,CASYRASLNTEAFF
TRBD1,15,TRBJ1-2,-,TRBV9,TGTGCCAGCAGCGTAAACCGGGACAGGGCCCATGGCTACACCTTC,CASSVNRDRAHGYTF
-,15,TRBJ2-2,-,TRBV5-1,TGCGCCAGCAGCTTTCAGGGAGGTAGCACCGGGGAGCTGTTTTTT,CASSFQGGSTGELFF
-,13,TRBJ1-2,-,TRBV18,TGTGCCAGCTCACCTGGCCCCCAAGGAGGCTACACCTTC,CASSPGPQGGYTF
-,16,TRBJ2-2,-,TRBV27,TGTGCCAGCAGTCCGGACATCTTCGCGAACACCGGGGAGCTGTTTTTT,CASSPDIFANTGELFF
-,12,TRBJ1-1,medium-sized,TRBV21-1,TGTGCCACCTCTCGGAATGGGGCTGAAGCTTTCTTT,CATSRNGAEAFF
-,13,TRBJ1-1,-,TRBV6-1,TGTGCCAGCACCCCACTCCAGGGCCTTGAAGCTTTCTTT,CASTPLQGLEAFF
-,15,TRBJ1-4,-,TRBV7-9,TGTGCCAGCAGCCTAAGTACAGAAGAAAATGAAAAACTGTTTTTT,CASSLSTEENEKLFF
-,18,TRBJ2-1,-,TRBV14,TGTGCCAGCAGCCAAGTCCCCTGGATCTCGAGCTCCTACAATGAGCAGTTCTTC,CASSQVPWISSSYNEQFF
TRBD1,15,TRBJ2-5,-,TRBV2,TGTGCCAGCAGTCGGGACAGGGGTTCTCAAGAGACCCAGTACTTC,CASSRDRGSQETQYF
TRBD2,20,TRBJ2-1,-,TRBV2,TGTGCCAGCAGCCCTAGACTAGCGGGAGATATATCTAGCTCCTACAATGAGCAGTTCTTC,CASSPRLAGDISSSYNEQFF
TRBD2,18,TRBJ2-1,-,TRBV7-8,TGTGCCAGCAGCTTACGGACTAGCGGGCAGAGCTCCTACAATGAGCAGTTCTTC,CASSLRTSGQSSYNEQFF
TRBD1,14,TRBJ1-5,-,TRBV6-1,TGTGCCAGCAGGGACAGGGATAGCAATCAGCCCCAGCATTTT,CASRDRDSNQPQHF
-,12,TRBJ1-2,-,TRBV10-3,TGTGCCATCAGTCCGCTACCTCATGGCTACACCTTC,CAISPLPHGYTF
-,15,TRBJ1-1,-,TRBV18,TGTGCCAGCTCACCACTTGAGTCGGGGAACACTGAAGCTTTCTTT,CASSPLESGNTEAFF
TRBD1,15,TRBJ1-1,-,TRBV6-1,TGTGCCAGCAGATCCAGACAGGGGTCGAACACTGAAGCTTTCTTT,CASRSRQGSNTEAFF
-,14,TRBJ1-1,-,TRBV7-2,TGTGCCAGCAGCCCGACAGTGATGAACACTGAAGCTTTCTTT,CASSPTVMNTEAFF
-,13,TRBJ1-1,once,TRBV6-4,TGTGCCAGCAGTGCGGGGGCAAGGACTGAAGCTTTCTTT,CASSAGARTEAFF
-,13,TRBJ2-1,-,TRBV2,TGTGCCAGCCAGGTGGGCTCCTACAATGAGCAGTTCTTC,CASQVGSYNEQFF
-,17,TRBJ2-5,-,TRBV5-1,TGCGCCAGCAGCTTGCTAGGGGTAACAGGGCGACAAGAGACCCAGTACTTC,CASSLLGVTGRQETQYF
TRBD2,17,TRBJ2-1,once,TRBV30,TGTGCCTGGAGCAGAGGGACTAGCGGGAGCGCCGGGAATGAGCAGTTCTTC,CAWSRGTSGSAGNEQFF
TRBD1,15,TRBJ1-1,-,TRBV11-2,TGTGCCAGCAGCTGGCCGGGACAGGGTCGTACTGAAGCTTTCTTT,CASSWPGQGRTEAFF
-,13,TRBJ1-5,-,TRBV19,TGTGCCAGTAACCCCCAAAGCAATCAGCCCCAGCATTTT,CASNPQSNQPQHF